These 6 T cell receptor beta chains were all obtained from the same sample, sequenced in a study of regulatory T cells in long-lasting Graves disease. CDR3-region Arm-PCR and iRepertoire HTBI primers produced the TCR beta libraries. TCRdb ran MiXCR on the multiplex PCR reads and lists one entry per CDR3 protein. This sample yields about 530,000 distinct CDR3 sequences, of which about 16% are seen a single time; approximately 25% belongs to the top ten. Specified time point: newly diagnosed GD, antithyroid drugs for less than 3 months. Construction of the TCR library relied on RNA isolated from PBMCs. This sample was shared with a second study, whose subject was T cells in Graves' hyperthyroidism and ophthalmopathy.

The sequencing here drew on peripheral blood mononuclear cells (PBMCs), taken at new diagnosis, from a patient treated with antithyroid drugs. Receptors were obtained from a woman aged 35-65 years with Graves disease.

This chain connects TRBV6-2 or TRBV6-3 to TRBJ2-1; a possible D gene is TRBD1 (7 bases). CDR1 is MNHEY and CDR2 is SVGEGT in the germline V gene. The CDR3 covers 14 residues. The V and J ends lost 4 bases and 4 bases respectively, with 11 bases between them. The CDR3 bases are TGTGCCAGCAGTTCCAGGGGGGAATACAATGAGCAGTTCTTC. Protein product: CASSSRGEYNEQFF.

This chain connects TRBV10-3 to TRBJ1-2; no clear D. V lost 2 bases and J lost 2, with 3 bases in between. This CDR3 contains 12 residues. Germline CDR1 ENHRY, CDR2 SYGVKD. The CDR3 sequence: CAISENNYGYTF. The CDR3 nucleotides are TGTGCCATCAGTGAGAACAACTATGGCTACACCTTC.

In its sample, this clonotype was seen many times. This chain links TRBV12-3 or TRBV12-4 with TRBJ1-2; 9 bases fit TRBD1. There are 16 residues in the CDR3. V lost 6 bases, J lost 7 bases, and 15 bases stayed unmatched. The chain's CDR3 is CASSHRTGAAVAGYTF. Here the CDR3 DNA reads TGTGCCAGCAGCCATCGGACAGGGGCCGCGGTAGCTGGCTACACCTTC.

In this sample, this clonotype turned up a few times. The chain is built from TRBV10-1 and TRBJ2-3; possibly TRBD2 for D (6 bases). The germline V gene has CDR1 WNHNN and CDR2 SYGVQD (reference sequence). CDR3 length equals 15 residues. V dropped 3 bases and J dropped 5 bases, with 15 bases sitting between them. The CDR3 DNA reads TGCGCCAGCAGTGAAATCTTAGCCGGGGGAGATACGCAGTATTTT. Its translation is CASSEILAGGDTQYF.

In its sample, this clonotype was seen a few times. The CDR3 DNA is TGTGCCAGCAGTGAACTTGGCGGGGGTCGGGATACGCAGTATTTT. It codes for CASSELGGGRDTQYF. The gene calls are TRBV6-1 and TRBJ2-3; TRBD2 matches at 7 bases. Trimming removed 2 bases from V and 6 bases from J; junction bases left unmatched: 8. The CDR3 has 15 residues. CDR1 is MNHNS and CDR2 is SASEGT in the germline V gene.

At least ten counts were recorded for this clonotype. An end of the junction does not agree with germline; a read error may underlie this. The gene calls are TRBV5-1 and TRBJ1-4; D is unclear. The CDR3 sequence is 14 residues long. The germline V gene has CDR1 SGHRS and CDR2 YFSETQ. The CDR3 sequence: CASSVGGRDEKLFF. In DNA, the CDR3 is TGTGCCAGCAGCGTGGGAGGGCGCGACGAAAAACTGTTTTTT.